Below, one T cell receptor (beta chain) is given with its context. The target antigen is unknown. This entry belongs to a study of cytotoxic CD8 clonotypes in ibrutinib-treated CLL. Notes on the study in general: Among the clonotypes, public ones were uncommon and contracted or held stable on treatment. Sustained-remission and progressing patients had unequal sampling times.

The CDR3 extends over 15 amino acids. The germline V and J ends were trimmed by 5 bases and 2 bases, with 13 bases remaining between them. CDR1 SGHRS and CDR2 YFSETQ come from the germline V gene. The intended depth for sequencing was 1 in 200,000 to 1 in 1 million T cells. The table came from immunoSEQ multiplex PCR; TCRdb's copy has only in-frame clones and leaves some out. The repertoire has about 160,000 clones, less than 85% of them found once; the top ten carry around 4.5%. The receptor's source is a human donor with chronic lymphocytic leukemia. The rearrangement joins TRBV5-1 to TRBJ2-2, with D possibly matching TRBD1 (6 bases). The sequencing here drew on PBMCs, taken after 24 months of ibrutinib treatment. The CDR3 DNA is TGCGCCAGCAGAGGCTGGACAGCAAACACCGGGGAGCTGTTTTTT. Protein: CASRGWTANTGELFF.